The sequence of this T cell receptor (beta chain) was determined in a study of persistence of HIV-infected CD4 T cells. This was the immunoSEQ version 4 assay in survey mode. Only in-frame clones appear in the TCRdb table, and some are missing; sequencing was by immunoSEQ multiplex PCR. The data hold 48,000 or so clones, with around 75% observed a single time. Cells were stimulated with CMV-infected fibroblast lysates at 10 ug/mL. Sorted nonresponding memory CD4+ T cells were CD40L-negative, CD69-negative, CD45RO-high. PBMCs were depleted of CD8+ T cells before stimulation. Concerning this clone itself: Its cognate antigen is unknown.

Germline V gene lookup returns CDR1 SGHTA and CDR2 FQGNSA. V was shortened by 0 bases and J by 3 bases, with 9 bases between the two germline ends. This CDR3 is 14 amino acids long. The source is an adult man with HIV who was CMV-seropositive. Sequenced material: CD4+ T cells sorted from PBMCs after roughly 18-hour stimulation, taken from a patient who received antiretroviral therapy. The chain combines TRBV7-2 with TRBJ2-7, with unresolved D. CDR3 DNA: TGTGCCAGCAGCTTAGCCACCTTCCTCTACGAGCAGTACTTC. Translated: CASSLATFLYEQYF.